Below, 20 T cell receptor beta chains from the same sample are listed, as sequenced in a study of blood T cell dynamics during melanoma immunotherapy (TCRdb year 2020). Libraries were prepared through the immunoSEQ multiplex PCR assay. The source is immuneACCESS, and TCRdb retained only in-frame sequences with V and J called. Part of the clones is not carried over; for the studies checked, unresolved V genes explain less than half of this, and the remainder is unexplained. Counted in this sample were some 9,900 clones; about nine tenths of them appeared once. The ten largest clones take up 9.5% to 13% of the sample. In light of the paper, this sample's time point label describes: pre-treatment baseline. The material sequenced was blood, taken from a patient treated with checkpoint blockade. The origin of the receptors is a human donor with melanoma.

The chain carries TRBV10-1 and TRBJ1-1, with D perhaps TRBD1 (5 bases). Germline loops: CDR1 WNHNN, CDR2 SYGVQD (reference sequence). The CDR3 is 16 residues long. Trimming pared 2 bases from V and 8 bases from J, leaving 21 bases between. The CDR3 loop is CASSERLTADLEEAFF. The CDR3 DNA follows: TGCGCCAGCAGTGAGAGGCTGACAGCTGACCTTGAGGAAGCTTTCTTT.

For the CDR3, the DNA is TGTGCCAGCAGCTTAGGTGAGGGCCCCAGCTCCTACGAGCAGTACTTC. It yields the protein CASSLGEGPSSYEQYF. The chain uses TRBV7-6 and TRBJ2-7, with D possibly matching TRBD2 (5 bases). This CDR3 contains 16 residues. The V end was cut by 1 base, the J end by 0 bases, with 13 bases between. From germline, CDR1 is SGHVS and CDR2 FNYEAQ.

The V call is TRBV6-1, the J call TRBJ2-2; 8 nucleotides line up with TRBD2. With V trimmed by 5 bases and J by 4 bases, 6 bases remained unmatched. Germline V gives CDR1 MNHNS, CDR2 SASEGT. The CDR3 covers 15 residues. CDR3 DNA: TGTGCCAGCAGTAGCGGGGGAGGGGCCACCGGGGAGCTGTTTTTT. Translation: CASSSGGGATGELFF.

The chain is built from TRBV30 and TRBJ2-7; D gene uncertain. The germline V gene has CDR1 GTSNPN and CDR2 SVGIG (reference sequence). V dropped 2 bases and J dropped 6 bases, with 8 bases sitting between them. The CDR3 sequence is 11 residues long. CDR3 loop: CAWSTGFEQYF. CDR3 bases: TGTGCCTGGAGTACCGGCTTCGAGCAGTACTTC.

The V gene is TRBV5-1, the J gene TRBJ2-1; TRBD2 might be the D (6 bases). Per the germline V gene, CDR1 is SGHRS and CDR2 is YFSETQ. V was shortened by 7 bases and J by 9 bases, with 20 bases between the two germline ends. The CDR3 sequence is 14 residues long. CDR3 protein: CASQTGAVSGEQFF. CDR3 coding DNA: TGCGCCAGCCAGACGGGAGCGGTTAGTGGTGAGCAGTTCTTC.

This chain links TRBV7-9 with TRBJ1-1; D is uncertain. V was cut by 5 bases and J by 6 bases, with 19 bases left in between. The CDR3 runs to 15 residues. CDR1 is SEHNR, CDR2 FQNEAQ, per germline (reference sequence). The CDR3 sequence is CASSPPRWALSEAFF. CDR3 nucleotide sequence: TGTGCCAGCAGCCCCCCCCGGTGGGCTCTCTCTGAAGCTTTCTTT. The whole variable domain, filled in from reference TRBV7-9 and TRBJ1-1, reads DTGVSQNPRHKITKRGQNVTFRCDPISEHNRLYWYRQTLGQGPEFLTYFQNEAQLEKSRLLSDRFSAERPKGSFSTLEIQRTEQGDSAMYLCASSPPRWALSEAFFGQGTRLTVV.

The chain uses TRBV30 and TRBJ1-1; D call uncertain. From germline, CDR1 is GTSNPN and CDR2 SVGIG (reference sequence). This CDR3 has 12 amino acids. V was trimmed by 4 bases and J by 7 bases, leaving 13 bases between them. Written as DNA, the CDR3 is TGTGCCTGGACCGTACGGGCGGGTGAAGCTTTCTTT. Translation: CAWTVRAGEAFF.

V is TRBV19 and J is TRBJ1-4, with 8 nucleotides matching TRBD1. Trimming removed 6 bases from V and 10 bases from J; junction bases left unmatched: 7. The CDR3 is made up of 13 amino acids. Germline values: CDR1 LNHDA, CDR2 SQIVND (reference sequence). The CDR3, as DNA: TGTGCCAGTAGCCCGCAGGGGGCGAGAAAACTGTTTTTT. Residues: CASSPQGARKLFF.

The rearrangement joins TRBV14 to TRBJ1-2; D is undetermined. Between the trimmed V and J ends, which lost 2 bases and 2 bases, there was a span of 9 bases. Germline lookup yields CDR1 SGHDN and CDR2 FVKESK. The CDR3 runs to 14 residues. CDR3 nucleotide sequence: TGTGCCAGCAGCCAATACGGAGGAAACTATGGCTACACCTTC. Translated, it gives CASSQYGGNYGYTF.

The gene calls are TRBV19 and TRBJ1-5; TRBD1 aligns across 8 bases. Germline V gene lookup returns CDR1 LNHDA and CDR2 SQIVND (reference sequence). CDR3 length: 16 residues. The ends lost 5 bases at V and 7 bases at J; junction bases unmatched: 13. DNA of the CDR3: TGTGCCAGTAGTCCCGGACAGGGAAGGTCGGTGCAGCCCCAGCATTTT. Encoded protein: CASSPGQGRSVQPQHF.

The rearrangement uses TRBV30 and TRBJ2-3, with D hard to call. Germline CDR1 GTSNPN, CDR2 SVGIG (reference sequence). The CDR3 consists of 15 residues. V lost 2 bases and J 4 bases, leaving 16 bases between the germline ends. Here the CDR3 reads CAWSQTASKADTQYF. The CDR3 region has the DNA TGTGCCTGGAGTCAGACGGCCTCTAAGGCAGATACGCAGTATTTT.

The chain has TRBV5-1 and TRBJ1-1; D is unclear. From germline, CDR1 is SGHRS and CDR2 YFSETQ. Deletions cut 4 bases from V and 7 bases from J, with 17 bases between. The CDR3 extends over 14 amino acids. CDR3 residues: CASSNPSGSFEAFF. The CDR3 nucleotides read TGCGCCAGCAGCAATCCCTCGGGGTCCTTTGAAGCTTTCTTT.

The gene calls are TRBV19 and TRBJ2-2; 10 positions agree with TRBD2. Germline-derived CDR1 and CDR2 are LNHDA and SQIVND (reference sequence). This CDR3 comprises 14 residues. Trimming took 11 bases from V and 6 from J; bases not matched to a gene: 9. CDR3 in DNA: TGTGCCGGGAGAGCGGGGGGGCCTTCCGGGGAGCTGTTTTTT. Amino acids: CAGRAGGPSGELFF.

This rearrangement joins TRBV5-1 to TRBJ2-1, with TRBD2 matching 10 bases. The CDR3 is 17 residues long. Germline CDR1 reads SGHRS; CDR2 reads YFSETQ. Trimming took 4 bases from V and 2 from J; bases not matched to a gene: 9. CDR3 in amino acids: CASSGLGAGGTYNEQFF. The CDR3 region has the DNA TGCGCCAGCAGCGGCCTAGGAGCGGGAGGGACCTACAATGAGCAGTTCTTC. The variable domain in full, completed from reference TRBV5-1 and TRBJ2-1, reads KAGVTQTPRYLIKTRGQQVTLSCSPISGHRSVSWYQQTPGQGLQFLFEYFSETQRNKGNFPGRFSGRQFSNSRSEMNVSTLELGDSALYLCASSGLGAGGTYNEQFFGPGTRLTVL.

The CDR3 protein is CASSIQGGPYEQYV. The CDR3 nucleotides read TGTGCCAGCAGTATCCAGGGGGGTCCCTACGAGCAGTACGTC. The chain carries TRBV6-6 and TRBJ2-7, with D maybe TRBD1 (7 bases). The CDR3 consists of 14 residues. Trimming took off 5 bases at V and 2 bases at J, with 13 bases between the two ends. CDR1 and CDR2 from the germline V gene are MNHNY and SVGAGI (reference sequence).

This clone turned up a few times. The genes are TRBV5-1 and TRBJ2-1, with D hard to call. The CDR3 is 16 residues long. With 0 bases removed from V and 0 bases from J, the gap between germline ends came to 10 bases. Per germline, CDR1 SGHRS and CDR2 YFSETQ. CDR3 bases: TGCGCCAGCAGCTTGGCGGGCGTATACTCCTACAATGAGCAGTTCTTC. Protein: CASSLAGVYSYNEQFF.

This clone was counted once. V usage is TRBV30 and J usage is TRBJ1-4, with TRBD1 matching 7 bases. With V trimmed by 3 bases and J by 3 bases, 4 bases remained unmatched. The V gene's germline CDR1 is GTSNPN and CDR2 SVGIG (reference sequence). CDR3 size: 14 residues. The CDR3 loop reads CAWRRTGPNEKLFF. Written as DNA, the CDR3 is TGTGCCTGGAGAAGGACAGGCCCTAATGAAAAACTGTTTTTT.

The chain has TRBV5-4 and TRBJ2-7; the D call may be TRBD1 or TRBD2 (5 bases each). The CDR3 has 14 residues. Germline V lookup: CDR1 SGHNT, CDR2 YYREEE (reference sequence). Trimming left V 4 bases short and J 3 bases short, with 14 bases between. CDR3 nucleotides: TGTGCCAGCAGCCGGGACGGTCGGATCTACGAGCAGTACGTC. It is translated as CASSRDGRIYEQYV.

This sequence joins TRBV18 and TRBJ2-2; D ambiguous. This CDR3 contains 13 residues. Looked up from germline, CDR1 is KGHSH and CDR2 is LQKENI. The germline V and J ends were trimmed by 2 bases and 8 bases, with 9 bases remaining between them. CDR3 DNA: TGTGCCAGCTCACCAATAGGAACGGGGGAGCTGTTTTTT. Residues: CASSPIGTGELFF.

The chain joins TRBV5-1 to TRBJ1-4, with TRBD1 as a possible D gene (6 bases). The CDR3 covers 15 residues. The V and J ends lost 4 bases and 8 bases respectively, with 18 bases between them. Germline values: CDR1 SGHRS, CDR2 YFSETQ. The DNA for the CDR3 is TGCGCCAGCAGCCCACAATCCTGGACAGCCGAAAAACTGTTTTTT. It is translated as CASSPQSWTAEKLFF.